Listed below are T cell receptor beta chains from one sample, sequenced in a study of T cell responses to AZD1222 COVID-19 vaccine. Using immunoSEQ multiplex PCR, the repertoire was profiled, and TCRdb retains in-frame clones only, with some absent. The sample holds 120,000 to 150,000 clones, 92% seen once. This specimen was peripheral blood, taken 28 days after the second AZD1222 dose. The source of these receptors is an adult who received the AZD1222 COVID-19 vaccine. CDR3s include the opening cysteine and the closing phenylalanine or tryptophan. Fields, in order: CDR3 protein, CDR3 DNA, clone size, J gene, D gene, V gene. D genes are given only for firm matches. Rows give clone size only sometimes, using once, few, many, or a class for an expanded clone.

CDR3aa: CASSPQRIGYTF
CDR3nt: TGTGCCAGCAGCCCTCAACGGATTGGCTACACCTTC
abundance: few
j_gene: TRBJ1-2
d_gene: -
v_gene: TRBV12-3/TRBV12-4

CDR3aa: CASSFTGEGSPLHF
CDR3nt: TGTGCCAGCAGCTTCACAGGGGAGGGCTCACCCCTCCACTTT
abundance: -
j_gene: TRBJ1-6
d_gene: TRBD1
v_gene: TRBV7-9

CDR3aa: CASSQITGTAYNEQFF
CDR3nt: TGCGCCAGCAGCCAGATTACGGGGACAGCTTACAATGAGCAGTTCTTC
abundance: -
j_gene: TRBJ2-1
d_gene: TRBD1
v_gene: TRBV5-1

CDR3aa: CANRDRGLSSGANVLTF
CDR3nt: TGTGCCAACCGGGACAGGGGGCTAAGCTCTGGGGCCAACGTCCTGACTTTC
abundance: -
j_gene: TRBJ2-6
d_gene: TRBD1
v_gene: TRBV2

CDR3aa: CASSKGQNFHQPQHF
CDR3nt: TGTGCCAGCAGCAAAGGACAGAATTTCCATCAGCCCCAGCATTTT
abundance: -
j_gene: TRBJ1-5
d_gene: -
v_gene: TRBV2

CDR3aa: CASSQGGRDGYTF
CDR3nt: TGTGCCAGCAGCCAGGGAGGGAGAGATGGCTACACCTTC
abundance: -
j_gene: TRBJ1-2
d_gene: -
v_gene: TRBV3-1/TRBV3-2

CDR3aa: CASSQDIGRNYGYTF
CDR3nt: TGCGCCAGCAGCCAAGATATAGGGAGGAACTATGGCTACACCTTC
abundance: -
j_gene: TRBJ1-2
d_gene: -
v_gene: TRBV4-1

CDR3aa: CASSAQTGRHSPLHF
CDR3nt: TGTGCCAGTAGTGCACAGACAGGGCGTCATTCACCCCTCCACTTT
abundance: -
j_gene: TRBJ1-6
d_gene: TRBD1
v_gene: TRBV19

CDR3aa: CASSAQGRDVNQPQHF
CDR3nt: TGTGCCAGCAGTGCACAGGGGCGGGATGTCAATCAGCCCCAGCATTTT
abundance: -
j_gene: TRBJ1-5
d_gene: TRBD1
v_gene: TRBV2

CDR3aa: CASSSNRDTYEQYF
CDR3nt: TGTGCCAGCAGTTCGAACCGGGACACCTACGAGCAGTACTTC
abundance: -
j_gene: TRBJ2-7
d_gene: -
v_gene: TRBV27

CDR3aa: CASLPGQGVQPQHF
CDR3nt: TGTGCCAGCCTCCCGGGACAGGGGGTTCAGCCCCAGCATTTT
abundance: -
j_gene: TRBJ1-5
d_gene: TRBD1
v_gene: TRBV28

CDR3aa: CASSLTRNRGKNTEAFF
CDR3nt: TGTGCCAGCAGTTTAACTCGGAACAGGGGGAAGAACACTGAAGCTTTCTTT
abundance: -
j_gene: TRBJ1-1
d_gene: TRBD1
v_gene: TRBV28

CDR3aa: CASSLALAEHQETQYF
CDR3nt: TGTGCCAGCAGCTTGGCGCTAGCGGAACACCAAGAGACCCAGTACTTC
abundance: -
j_gene: TRBJ2-5
d_gene: TRBD2
v_gene: TRBV5-6

CDR3aa: CASSQTGIEAFF
CDR3nt: TGTGCCAGCAGTCAGACAGGGATTGAAGCTTTCTTT
abundance: -
j_gene: TRBJ1-1
d_gene: TRBD1
v_gene: TRBV6-6

CDR3aa: CATTGVYSNQPQHF
CDR3nt: TGTGCCACGACAGGAGTATATAGCAATCAGCCCCAGCATTTT
abundance: -
j_gene: TRBJ1-5
d_gene: -
v_gene: TRBV24-1

CDR3aa: CASSMGRSEAFF
CDR3nt: TGTGCCAGTAGTATGGGACGGAGTGAAGCTTTCTTT
abundance: -
j_gene: TRBJ1-1
d_gene: -
v_gene: TRBV19

CDR3aa: CASSPGGETASDTQYF
CDR3nt: TGTGCCAGCAGCCCTGGAGGGGAAACTGCTTCGGATACGCAGTATTTT
abundance: -
j_gene: TRBJ2-3
d_gene: -
v_gene: TRBV6-6

CDR3aa: CASSPLGAGERGEKLFF
CDR3nt: TGTGCCAGCTCACCATTGGGGGCAGGGGAGCGAGGTGAAAAACTGTTTTTT
abundance: -
j_gene: TRBJ1-4
d_gene: -
v_gene: TRBV18

CDR3aa: CASSLVAASNTIYF
CDR3nt: TGTGCCAGCAGCTTGGTGGCGGCCTCGAACACCATATATTTT
abundance: -
j_gene: TRBJ1-3
d_gene: -
v_gene: TRBV5-6

CDR3aa: CASGRDGGKLFF
CDR3nt: TGTGCCAGCGGAAGAGATGGGGGAAAACTGTTTTTT
abundance: -
j_gene: TRBJ1-4
d_gene: -
v_gene: TRBV6-5

CDR3aa: CASIPRAGGPRETQYF
CDR3nt: TGTGCCAGCATCCCCAGAGCGGGAGGGCCCCGGGAGACCCAGTACTTC
abundance: -
j_gene: TRBJ2-5
d_gene: TRBD2
v_gene: TRBV7-9

CDR3aa: CASSLDRRAEAFF
CDR3nt: TGTGCCAGCAGTCTCGACAGGCGAGCTGAAGCTTTCTTT
abundance: -
j_gene: TRBJ1-1
d_gene: -
v_gene: TRBV6-5

CDR3aa: CASSFAGVSSYEQYF
CDR3nt: TGTGCCAGCAGCTTCGCTGGGGTCAGCTCCTACGAGCAGTACTTC
abundance: few
j_gene: TRBJ2-7
d_gene: -
v_gene: TRBV7-2

CDR3aa: CAFFRVPSGNTIYF
CDR3nt: TGTGCCTTCTTCAGGGTCCCGTCTGGAAACACCATATATTTT
abundance: -
j_gene: TRBJ1-3
d_gene: -
v_gene: TRBV30

CDR3aa: CASSISGTSYYEQYF
CDR3nt: TGTGCCAGCAGCATCTCCGGGACATCCTACTACGAGCAGTACTTC
abundance: -
j_gene: TRBJ2-7
d_gene: -
v_gene: TRBV6-5

CDR3aa: CASRFRRGETEAFF
CDR3nt: TGTGCCAGCAGGTTTAGAAGGGGGGAGACTGAAGCTTTCTTT
abundance: -
j_gene: TRBJ1-1
d_gene: -
v_gene: TRBV27

CDR3aa: CASSEMERAHYNEQFF
CDR3nt: TGTGCCAGCAGTGAAATGGAGCGGGCCCACTACAATGAGCAGTTCTTC
abundance: -
j_gene: TRBJ2-1
d_gene: -
v_gene: TRBV2

CDR3aa: CASSILEGANYGYTF
CDR3nt: TGTGCCAGTAGTATCTTGGAGGGGGCGAACTATGGCTACACCTTC
abundance: -
j_gene: TRBJ1-2
d_gene: TRBD1
v_gene: TRBV19

CDR3aa: CASSLVPMNTEAFF
CDR3nt: TGTGCCAGCAGCTTAGTACCGATGAACACTGAAGCTTTCTTT
abundance: -
j_gene: TRBJ1-1
d_gene: -
v_gene: TRBV7-2

CDR3aa: CASSTQTLSGDTQYF
CDR3nt: TGTGCCAGTAGTACCCAGACATTATCTGGAGATACGCAGTATTTT
abundance: -
j_gene: TRBJ2-3
d_gene: -
v_gene: TRBV19

CDR3aa: CAWSEYYGYTF
CDR3nt: TGTGCCTGGAGTGAGTACTATGGCTACACCTTC
abundance: -
j_gene: TRBJ1-2
d_gene: -
v_gene: TRBV30

CDR3aa: CASSLAIGELFF
CDR3nt: TGTGCCAGCAGCTTAGCGATCGGGGAGCTGTTTTTT
abundance: -
j_gene: TRBJ2-2
d_gene: -
v_gene: TRBV7-2

CDR3aa: CASSSNSGGGQNTIYF
CDR3nt: TGTGCCAGCAGTTCCAACTCAGGAGGGGGCCAAAACACCATATATTTT
abundance: once
j_gene: TRBJ1-3
d_gene: TRBD1
v_gene: TRBV6-5

CDR3aa: CASVQGAGSNQPQHF
CDR3nt: TGTGCCAGCGTACAGGGGGCGGGGAGCAATCAGCCCCAGCATTTT
abundance: -
j_gene: TRBJ1-5
d_gene: TRBD1
v_gene: TRBV6-5

CDR3aa: CASSYRRVTNEKLFF
CDR3nt: TGTGCCAGCAGTTACCGAAGGGTAACTAATGAAAAACTGTTTTTT
abundance: -
j_gene: TRBJ1-4
d_gene: -
v_gene: TRBV6-5

CDR3aa: CASGFGGLGNQPQHF
CDR3nt: TGTGCTAGTGGTTTTGGTGGGCTGGGCAATCAGCCCCAGCATTTT
abundance: -
j_gene: TRBJ1-5
d_gene: -
v_gene: TRBV12-5

CDR3aa: CASSSMGPSNEKLFF
CDR3nt: TGCGCCAGCAGCTCCATGGGACCGAGTAATGAAAAACTGTTTTTT
abundance: -
j_gene: TRBJ1-4
d_gene: -
v_gene: TRBV5-1

CDR3aa: CASSRTGGTEAFF
CDR3nt: TGTGCCAGCAGCCGGACAGGGGGCACTGAAGCTTTCTTT
abundance: -
j_gene: TRBJ1-1
d_gene: TRBD1
v_gene: TRBV3-1/TRBV3-2

CDR3aa: CSVGTGSNQPQHF
CDR3nt: TGCAGCGTGGGGACAGGGAGCAATCAGCCCCAGCATTTT
abundance: -
j_gene: TRBJ1-5
d_gene: TRBD1
v_gene: TRBV29-1

CDR3aa: CASSLETGGYNEQFF
CDR3nt: TGTGCCAGCAGCTTAGAGACAGGGGGATACAATGAGCAGTTCTTC
abundance: -
j_gene: TRBJ2-1
d_gene: TRBD1
v_gene: TRBV7-3

CDR3aa: CASRDIVANEQYF
CDR3nt: TGTGCCAGCAGGGACATCGTTGCCAACGAGCAGTACTTC
abundance: -
j_gene: TRBJ2-7
d_gene: -
v_gene: TRBV6-5

CDR3aa: CASSLVGGKGNEKLFF
CDR3nt: TGCGCCAGCAGCTTGGTGGGGGGCAAAGGAAATGAAAAACTGTTTTTT
abundance: -
j_gene: TRBJ1-4
d_gene: -
v_gene: TRBV5-1

CDR3aa: CASSPGGLYYGYTF
CDR3nt: TGTGCCAGCAGCCCCGGTGGCCTATACTATGGCTACACCTTC
abundance: -
j_gene: TRBJ1-2
d_gene: -
v_gene: TRBV27

CDR3aa: CASSLGQLSEAFF
CDR3nt: TGTGCCAGCAGTTTGGGACAGCTCAGTGAAGCTTTCTTT
abundance: once
j_gene: TRBJ1-1
d_gene: TRBD1
v_gene: TRBV28

CDR3aa: CASSPRTGGNTEAFF
CDR3nt: TGTGCCAGCAGTCCGAGGACAGGGGGGAACACTGAAGCTTTCTTT
abundance: -
j_gene: TRBJ1-1
d_gene: TRBD1
v_gene: TRBV28

CDR3aa: CASSSALQGARGNQPQHF
CDR3nt: TGTGCCAGCAGTTCCGCCCTCCAGGGGGCGCGGGGCAATCAGCCCCAGCATTTT
abundance: -
j_gene: TRBJ1-5
d_gene: TRBD1
v_gene: TRBV28

CDR3aa: CASSEYSNQPQHF
CDR3nt: TGTGCCAGCAGTGAGTATAGCAATCAGCCCCAGCATTTT
abundance: -
j_gene: TRBJ1-5
d_gene: -
v_gene: TRBV12-3/TRBV12-4

CDR3aa: CASSQEWRGPNSGNTIYF
CDR3nt: TGTGCCAGCAGCCAAGAGTGGAGGGGGCCGAACTCTGGAAACACCATATATTTT
abundance: -
j_gene: TRBJ1-3
d_gene: TRBD1
v_gene: TRBV14

CDR3aa: CASSVGSNTGNTIYF
CDR3nt: TGTGCCAGCAGTGTCGGGTCAAACACTGGAAACACCATATATTTT
abundance: -
j_gene: TRBJ1-3
d_gene: -
v_gene: TRBV2

CDR3aa: CASSYSGAVGTYEQYF
CDR3nt: TGTGCCAGCAGTTACTCGGGGGCGGTAGGGACCTACGAGCAGTACTTC
abundance: -
j_gene: TRBJ2-7
d_gene: -
v_gene: TRBV6-5

CDR3aa: CAWSVGGMSSYEQYF
CDR3nt: TGTGCCTGGAGTGTAGGTGGGATGTCGTCCTACGAGCAGTACTTC
abundance: -
j_gene: TRBJ2-7
d_gene: -
v_gene: TRBV30

CDR3aa: CASSSIATDTSTEAFF
CDR3nt: TGTGCCAGCAGCTCCATCGCCACGGACACTTCCACTGAAGCTTTCTTT
abundance: -
j_gene: TRBJ1-1
d_gene: -
v_gene: TRBV5-6

CDR3aa: CASSLQGATEFF
CDR3nt: TGTGCCAGCAGCCTACAGGGGGCCACGGAGTTCTTC
abundance: -
j_gene: TRBJ2-1
d_gene: TRBD1
v_gene: TRBV14

CDR3aa: CASRHVAGGGDEQFF
CDR3nt: TGTGCCAGCAGACACGTAGCGGGGGGCGGTGATGAGCAGTTCTTC
abundance: -
j_gene: TRBJ2-1
d_gene: TRBD2
v_gene: TRBV6-5

CDR3aa: CASSSSQTEANYGYTF
CDR3nt: TGCGCCAGCAGCTCATCACAGACAGAAGCTAACTATGGCTACACCTTC
abundance: -
j_gene: TRBJ1-2
d_gene: -
v_gene: TRBV5-1

CDR3aa: CASSSGTGAFF
CDR3nt: TGTGCCAGCAGTTCGGGGACAGGGGCTTTCTTT
abundance: -
j_gene: TRBJ1-1
d_gene: TRBD1
v_gene: TRBV27

CDR3aa: CAWNLRGGNQPQHF
CDR3nt: TGTGCCTGGAACTTGAGGGGCGGCAATCAGCCCCAGCATTTT
abundance: -
j_gene: TRBJ1-5
d_gene: -
v_gene: TRBV30

CDR3aa: CASTLNTEAFF
CDR3nt: TGCGCCAGCACTCTTAACACTGAAGCTTTCTTT
abundance: -
j_gene: TRBJ1-1
d_gene: -
v_gene: TRBV10-1